This entry is about one T cell receptor (beta chain). What it binds is unknown. This record belongs to a study of shared clonotypes between healthy human individuals. Findings of the study overall: Expectations were that clonotype sharing among donors would be affected by sequencing depth.

The germline gives CDR1 SEHNR, CDR2 FQNEAQ (reference sequence). Trimming stripped 1 base from V and 0 bases from J, with 13 bases between. CDR3 length: 17 residues. The repertoire was sequenced with immunoSEQ multiplex PCR; TCRdb's copy has only in-frame clones and lacks some. Altogether about 1.5 million clones are present, roughly 98% being singletons, with the ten largest covering approximately 0.45%. None of the donors, who were healthy HIV-negative adults, had recently had acute infections or vaccinations. This rearrangement joins TRBV7-9 to TRBJ1-5, with a tentative D call TRBD1 (6 bases). Sequencing was carried out using naive CD4+ T cells sorted from blood. Described subset: CD45RA+ positively selected. The source is a man aged 30 to 45 in good health. The CDR3 bases are TGTGCCAGCAGCTTAGTTTTCGGACAGTATAGCAATCAGCCCCAGCATTTT. Its protein product is CASSLVFGQYSNQPQHF.